A single sample gave rise to the 32 T cell receptor beta chains below, sequenced in a study of T cell responses to AZD1222 COVID-19 vaccine. Assay used: immunoSEQ multiplex PCR; TCRdb lists only in-frame clones, some missing. The sample lists 57,000 or so clones; around 85% were seen once. Material: peripheral blood, obtained on day 0 of MenACWY control vaccination. These receptors were collected from an adult in good health.

This clone was observed a handful of times. The V call is TRBV10-3, the J call TRBJ2-7; 8 bases are a match to TRBD1. J gave up 2 bases and V 8 bases, and 5 bases lay outside the gene matches. Germline V gene sequence: CDR1 ENHRY, CDR2 SYGVKD. CDR3 length: 13 residues. The CDR3 nucleotides are TGTGCCATCGGAGGGACAGGCCCCTACGAGCAGTACTTC. Its protein product is CAIGGTGPYEQYF.

This chain joins TRBV11-3 and TRBJ2-1; D is unresolved. There are 13 residues in the CDR3. CDR1 SGHNT and CDR2 YENEEA come from the germline V gene. V dropped 4 bases and J dropped 8 bases, with 12 bases sitting between them. The CDR3 DNA sequence: TGTGCCAGCAGCTCTCACTCTCAGGATGAGCAGTTCTTC. It yields the protein CASSSHSQDEQFF. The full variable domain, rest sourced from reference TRBV11-3 and TRBJ2-1, is EAGVVQSPRYKIIEKKQPVAFWCNPISGHNTLYWYLQNLGQGPELLIRYENEEAVDDSQLPKDRFSAERLKGVDSTLKIQPAELGDSAVYLCASSSHSQDEQFFGPGTRLTVL.

This clone turned up a few times. The genes are TRBV10-3 and TRBJ1-2, with unresolved D. V was shortened by 0 bases and J by 7 bases, with 15 bases between the two germline ends. This CDR3 is built from 15 residues. Germline CDR1 ENHRY, CDR2 SYGVKD. For the CDR3, the DNA is TGTGCCATCAGTGAGTCCCTACGGGTACGGGGTGGCTACACCTTC. Its protein is CAISESLRVRGGYTF.

The chain uses TRBV7-9 and TRBJ2-7, with 7 bases aligning to TRBD1. The CDR3 is 14 amino acids. Germline CDR1 reads SEHNR; CDR2 reads FQNEAQ (reference sequence). The trim removed 8 bases at V and 1 base at J, leaving 8 bases unmatched. The CDR3 sequence: CASRDREGSYEQYF. In DNA form, the CDR3 reads TGTGCCAGCCGCGACAGGGAAGGTTCCTACGAGCAGTACTTC. Supplemented by reference TRBV7-9 and TRBJ2-7, the full variable domain reads DTGVSQNPRHKITKRGQNVTFRCDPISEHNRLYWYRQTLGQGPEFLTYFQNEAQLEKSRLLSDRFSAERPKGSFSTLEIQRTEQGDSAMYLCASRDREGSYEQYFGPGTRLTVT.

The CDR3 protein is CASSQDTGAYTIGANVLTF. The CDR3 DNA is TGCGCCAGCAGCCAAGATACCGGAGCCTATACAATAGGGGCCAACGTCCTGACTTTC. The chain carries TRBV4-3 and TRBJ2-6; D is uncertain. Germline V gene sequence: CDR1 LGHNA, CDR2 YSLEER. Trimming pared 0 bases from V and 4 bases from J, leaving 19 bases between. This CDR3 region has 19 residues.

The chain joins TRBV12-3 or TRBV12-4 to TRBJ2-7; 7 nucleotides agree with TRBD1. J was trimmed by 5 bases and V by 6 bases; bases with no gene match: 4. The CDR3 has 12 residues. CDR3 in amino acids: CASSSQGDEQYF. As DNA, the CDR3 is TGTGCCAGCAGCAGCCAGGGGGACGAGCAGTACTTC.

The chain joins TRBV7-2 to TRBJ2-1; TRBD2 might be the D (6 bases). The CDR3 loop spans 14 amino acids. V shed 0 bases and J shed 7 bases, with 10 bases lying between them. Germline V gene data show CDR1 as SGHTA and CDR2 as FQGNSA. The CDR3 region is CASSLAGGKNEQFF. CDR3 coding DNA: TGTGCCAGCAGCTTAGCCGGGGGAAAGAATGAGCAGTTCTTC.

The gene calls are TRBV7-9 and TRBJ2-1; D perhaps matches TRBD2 (6 bases). Deletions cut 5 bases from V and 6 bases from J, with 14 bases between. CDR1 and CDR2 (germline): SEHNR, FQNEAQ (reference sequence). The CDR3 is 14 residues long. The CDR3 loop reads CASSLGMGGNEQFF. CDR3 nucleotide sequence: TGTGCCAGCAGCCTAGGGATGGGGGGCAATGAGCAGTTCTTC.

The rearrangement uses TRBV10-3 and TRBJ2-7, with TRBD1 identical over 7 bases. Germline V gene lookup returns CDR1 ENHRY and CDR2 SYGVKD. Trimming at V came to 6 bases and at J to 3 bases, leaving 5 bases not matched to a gene. The CDR3 is made up of 13 amino acids. As DNA, the CDR3 is TGTGCCATCAGCGCCGGGACAGACTACGAGCAGTACTTC. It translates to CAISAGTDYEQYF.

The chain uses TRBV6-2 or TRBV6-3 and TRBJ2-3, with D possibly TRBD2 on 5 matching bases. CDR3 length: 15 amino acids. Trimming removed 0 bases at V and 0 bases at J, with 7 bases between. Germline CDR1 MNHEY, CDR2 SVGEGT. The CDR3 DNA sequence: TGTGCCAGCAGTTACTCACGGACTAGCACAGATACGCAGTATTTT. Translated, it gives CASSYSRTSTDTQYF.

The rearrangement uses TRBV6-6 and TRBJ1-1; TRBD1 matches 9 bases. The CDR3 sequence is 15 residues long. The junction had 5 bases not matched to a gene; V was cut back by 5 bases and J by 1 base. CDR1 and CDR2 (germline): MNHNY, SVGAGI (reference sequence). DNA for the CDR3: TGTGCCAGCAGTGGGGACAGGGTAGAGAACACTGAAGCTTTCTTT. It encodes CASSGDRVENTEAFF.

This chain links TRBV14 with TRBJ2-7; 7 bases align to TRBD1. The CDR3 covers 12 residues. Germline CDR1 SGHDN, CDR2 FVKESK. Trimming removed 4 bases from V and 4 bases from J; junction bases left unmatched: 1. CDR3 nucleotides: TGTGCCAGCAGCCCGACAGGGTACGAGCAGTACTTC. Its translation is CASSPTGYEQYF.

The J gene is TRBJ1-1, the V gene TRBV7-2; a possible D gene is TRBD1 (5 bases). The germline CDR1 and CDR2 sequences are SGHTA and FQGNSA. V was trimmed by 1 base and J by 1 base, leaving 7 bases between them. CDR3 length: 14 residues. The CDR3 loop reads CASSLGDRNTEAFF. CDR3 DNA sequence: TGTGCCAGCAGCTTAGGCGACAGGAACACTGAAGCTTTCTTT. Looking up the rest from reference TRBV7-2 and TRBJ1-1 gives the full variable domain: GAGVSQSPSNKVTEKGKDVELRCDPISGHTALYWYRQSLGQGLEFLIYFQGNSAPDKSGLPSDRFSAERTGGSVSTLTIQRTQQEDSAVYLCASSLGDRNTEAFFGQGTRLTVV.

The CDR3 DNA follows: TGTGCCAGCAGCCGGAGGATGCAGGCAACTAATGAAAAACTGTTTTTT. Amino acid sequence: CASSRRMQATNEKLFF. This rearrangement joins TRBV3-1 (or the pseudogene TRBV3-2) to TRBJ1-4; D call uncertain. CDR1 and CDR2 (germline): LGHDT, YNNKEL (reference sequence). The V end was cut by 4 bases, the J end by 0 bases, with 12 bases between. The CDR3 runs to 16 residues.

This chain links TRBV7-9 with TRBJ1-4; D remains ambiguous. Trimming took 1 base from V and 3 from J, leaving 9 bases between them. The CDR3 has 15 residues. CDR1 SEHNR and CDR2 FQNEAQ come from the germline V gene (reference sequence). The CDR3 DNA reads as TGTGCCAGCAGCTTAGATGGCAGCCCTAATGAAAAACTGTTTTTT. Translated: CASSLDGSPNEKLFF.

This rearrangement joins TRBV28 to TRBJ1-2, with 7 nucleotides matching TRBD1. Germline CDR1 and CDR2: MDHEN and SYDVKM. Trimming removed 2 bases from V and 4 bases from J; junction bases left unmatched: 4. This CDR3 has 14 residues. The CDR3 DNA follows: TGTGCCAGCAGTTTAACAGGGGACCCCTATGGCTACACCTTC. Translation: CASSLTGDPYGYTF.

V is TRBV19 and J is TRBJ2-2, with 9 positions matching TRBD2. The CDR3 is 15 amino acids. Per germline, CDR1 LNHDA and CDR2 SQIVND (reference sequence). V shed 4 bases and J 7 bases; nucleotides not matched to a gene: 7. The CDR3 is CASSTRTSVGGELFF. The CDR3 nucleotides read TGTGCCAGTAGTACTAGGACTAGCGTGGGCGGGGAGCTGTTTTTT.

In its sample, this clone was seen once. This rearrangement joins TRBV30 to TRBJ1-5; no reliable D call. Germline-derived CDR1 and CDR2 are GTSNPN and SVGIG (reference sequence). The CDR3 contains 13 residues. Between the trimmed V and J ends, which lost 5 bases and 4 bases, there was a span of 12 bases. As DNA, the CDR3 is TGTGCCTGGGCGAGGAGCCAAAATCAGCCCCAGCATTTT. This gives the protein CAWARSQNQPQHF.

This chain uses TRBV5-1 with TRBJ2-3; 7 nucleotides line up with TRBD2. CDR1 and CDR2 (germline): SGHRS, YFSETQ. Trimming cost V 5 bases and J 0 bases; bases outside gene matches: 6. This CDR3 comprises 15 residues. CDR3 sequence: CASRSSGTSTDTQYF. CDR3 nucleotide sequence: TGCGCCAGCAGATCGAGCGGGACTAGCACAGATACGCAGTATTTT.

The chain uses TRBV4-3 and TRBJ2-3, with D unresolved. V dropped 1 base and J dropped 2 bases, with 10 bases sitting between them. The CDR3 totals 15 residues. The V gene's germline CDR1 is LGHNA and CDR2 YSLEER. The CDR3, as DNA: TGCGCCAGCAGCCAAGGGGAAGGGTCCACAGATACGCAGTATTTT. It specifies CASSQGEGSTDTQYF.

The DNA for the CDR3 is TGTGCCAGCAGCTTTATTGACACCTCCTACGAGCAGTACTTC. Translating it yields CASSFIDTSYEQYF. The V gene is TRBV5-6, the J gene TRBJ2-7; D is undetermined. Trimming removed 2 bases at V and 0 bases at J, with 9 bases between. Germline assignment: CDR1 SGHDT and CDR2 YYEEEE. CDR3 length: 14 residues.

This chain uses TRBV7-2 with TRBJ1-1, with 9 bases aligning to TRBD1. V lost 4 bases and J lost 4; bases outside the gene matches: 7. The CDR3 totals 15 residues. The germline V gene has CDR1 SGHTA and CDR2 FQGNSA. The CDR3 reads CASSSTGGASTEAFF. DNA of the CDR3: TGTGCCAGCAGCTCAACAGGGGGCGCATCCACTGAAGCTTTCTTT.

J is TRBJ1-6 and V is TRBV5-5; 7 bases fit TRBD1. V lost 6 bases and J lost 3; bases outside the gene matches: 12. The CDR3 is 17 amino acids. Germline CDR1 SGHKS, CDR2 YYEKEE (reference sequence). The CDR3 DNA reads as TGTGCCAGCAACGCCCAAACCGGGACAGTCTATAATTCACCCCTCCACTTT. This translates into CASNAQTGTVYNSPLHF.

This clone appeared a single time. The chain couples TRBV28 to TRBJ2-5; D call uncertain. V was clipped by 7 bases and J by 0 bases, with 9 bases between them. In germline, CDR1 is MDHEN, CDR2 SYDVKM. This CDR3 has 13 residues. The CDR3 protein is CASKDGNQETQYF. The CDR3 nucleotides read TGTGCCAGCAAAGACGGAAACCAAGAGACCCAGTACTTC.

The chain employs TRBV5-1 and TRBJ2-7; D is unclear. Germline V gene data show CDR1 as SGHRS and CDR2 as YFSETQ. The CDR3 has 14 amino acids. With 0 bases removed from V and 1 base from J, the gap between germline ends came to 8 bases. CDR3: CASSLAVGSYEQYF. The CDR3 coding sequence is TGCGCCAGCAGCTTGGCGGTGGGATCCTACGAGCAGTACTTC.

This sequence joins TRBV7-9 and TRBJ2-1; TRBD1 might be the D (6 bases). This CDR3 region has 16 residues. The V gene lost 0 bases and the J gene lost 7 bases, with 16 bases spanning the gap. The germline CDR1 and CDR2 sequences are SEHNR and FQNEAQ (reference sequence). In DNA form, the CDR3 reads TGTGCCAGCAGCTTAGCTACAGGGCTAGGCGTAAATGAGCAGTTCTTC. Protein sequence: CASSLATGLGVNEQFF.

The chain joins TRBV7-9 to TRBJ2-6; 10 bases match TRBD1. V lost 10 bases and J lost 2; bases outside the gene matches: 8. Per germline, CDR1 SEHNR and CDR2 FQNEAQ (reference sequence). This CDR3 contains 16 residues. CDR3 loop: CATDRGRATGANVLTF. The CDR3 coding sequence is TGTGCCACAGACAGGGGGCGCGCTACTGGGGCCAACGTCCTGACTTTC.

This rearrangement joins TRBV28 to TRBJ2-5; D perhaps matches TRBD1 (9 bases). V shed 8 bases and J shed 5 bases, with 21 bases lying between them. Germline CDR1 and CDR2: MDHEN and SYDVKM. The CDR3 length is 15 residues. The CDR3 protein is CASCGGTGIWETQYF. In nucleotides, the CDR3 is TGTGCCAGCTGCGGGGGGACAGGGATATGGGAGACCCAGTACTTC.

CDR3 DNA sequence: TGTGCCAGCAGCGCGACAGGGAGCTCCTACAATGAGCAGTTCTTC. Translation gives CASSATGSSYNEQFF. The genes are TRBV5-5 and TRBJ2-1; 7 nucleotides line up with TRBD1. This CDR3 has 15 amino acids. The germline CDR1 and CDR2 sequences are SGHKS and YYEKEE (reference sequence). With V trimmed by 4 bases and J by 0 bases, 4 bases remained unmatched.

V and J are TRBV6-5 and TRBJ2-7, with D tentatively TRBD2 (6 bases). V was shortened by 6 bases and J by 3 bases, with 15 bases between the two germline ends. This CDR3 contains 14 residues. Germline assignment: CDR1 MNHEY and CDR2 SVGAGI. CDR3 sequence: CASRAGQLNYEQYF. The CDR3 DNA follows: TGTGCCAGCAGGGCGGGGCAGCTGAACTACGAGCAGTACTTC.

The chain recombines TRBV5-1 with TRBJ2-5; the match to TRBD2 covers 9 bases. CDR3 length: 17 residues. Losses at the gene ends were 0 bases for V and 1 base for J; bases not matched to a gene: 7. The V gene's germline CDR1 is SGHRS and CDR2 YFSETQ. The CDR3 sequence is CASSLGLADARQETQYF. The DNA of the CDR3 is TGCGCCAGCAGCTTGGGACTAGCGGACGCACGCCAAGAGACCCAGTACTTC. The variable domain in full, with the rest retrieved from reference TRBV5-1 and TRBJ2-5, is KAGVTQTPRYLIKTRGQQVTLSCSPISGHRSVSWYQQTPGQGLQFLFEYFSETQRNKGNFPGRFSGRQFSNSRSEMNVSTLELGDSALYLCASSLGLADARQETQYFGPGTRLLVL.

V is TRBV20-1 and J is TRBJ2-1, with 10 bases lining up with TRBD2. CDR1 is DFQATT, CDR2 SNEGSKA, per germline (reference sequence). The V gene end was trimmed by 3 bases and the J gene end by 2 bases; junction bases not matched to a gene: 7. The CDR3 is made up of 16 amino acids. CDR3 in amino acids: CSASPASGSPYNEQFF. For the CDR3, the DNA is TGCAGTGCTAGTCCGGCTAGCGGGAGTCCCTACAATGAGCAGTTCTTC.